These 6 T cell receptor beta chains originate from one sample sequenced in a study of CD8+CD57+ T cells in acquired aplastic anemia. TCR beta VDJ and CDR3 profiles were obtained from a genomic DNA template. TCRdb fed the reads into MiXCR, producing one record per CDR3 protein. Here the sample spans approximately 300,000 distinct CDR3 sequences, 45% to 65% being singletons. Selection for sequencing was limited to patients who had shown CD8+CD57+ cell expansion by flow cytometry. Sequencing was done on a sample of sorted CD4+, CD8+, or CD8+CD57+ T cells (not recorded which) from PBMCs. The receptors derive from a human donor with aplastic anemia.

The J gene is TRBJ1-1, the V gene TRBV7-9; D possibly corresponds to TRBD1 (6 bases). Germline V gene sequence: CDR1 SEHNR, CDR2 FQNEAQ (reference sequence). This CDR3 region has 17 residues. Deletions cut 5 bases from V and 3 bases from J, with 22 bases between. The CDR3, as DNA: TGTGCCAGCAGCCGAAATATCAAGGGTGGGGGCTACACTGAAGCTTTCTTT. Translation gives CASSRNIKGGGYTEAFF. Variable domain in full (rest from reference TRBV7-9 and TRBJ1-1): DTGVSQNPRHKITKRGQNVTFRCDPISEHNRLYWYRQTLGQGPEFLTYFQNEAQLEKSRLLSDRFSAERPKGSFSTLEIQRTEQGDSAMYLCASSRNIKGGGYTEAFFGQGTRLTVV.

In this sample, this clonotype turned up many times. This chain uses TRBV7-9 with TRBJ1-6, with unresolved D. This CDR3 is built from 15 residues. Germline V gene sequence: CDR1 SEHNR, CDR2 FQNEAQ (reference sequence). The V end lost 1 base, the J end lost 6 bases, and 10 bases lay between the germline ends. CDR3 amino acids: CASSLVGVGNSPLHF. Here the CDR3 DNA reads TGTGCCAGCAGCTTAGTTGGGGTGGGTAATTCACCCCTCCACTTT.

The rearrangement uses TRBV7-2 and TRBJ1-1, with D unclear. Germline V gene data show CDR1 as SGHTA and CDR2 as FQGNSA. This CDR3 region has 15 residues. V lost 2 bases and J lost 1, with 11 bases in between. As DNA, the CDR3 is TGTGCCAGCAGCTTAATTGGGAATGGGAACACTGAAGCTTTCTTT. Protein product: CASSLIGNGNTEAFF.

J is TRBJ2-7 and V is TRBV5-1; TRBD2 is a possible D gene (5 bases). CDR3 length: 14 residues. Trimming cost V 0 bases and J 5 bases, with 12 bases left between them. The germline gives CDR1 SGHRS, CDR2 YFSETQ. CDR3 protein: CASSLEWRSDEQYF. CDR3 coding DNA: TGCGCCAGCAGCTTGGAGTGGAGGTCGGACGAGCAGTACTTC. Filled out from reference TRBV5-1 and TRBJ2-7, the complete variable domain reads KAGVTQTPRYLIKTRGQQVTLSCSPISGHRSVSWYQQTPGQGLQFLFEYFSETQRNKGNFPGRFSGRQFSNSRSEMNVSTLELGDSALYLCASSLEWRSDEQYFGPGTRLTVT.

This clonotype was seen a handful of times. The rearrangement links TRBV20-1 to TRBJ2-7; a possible D gene is TRBD2 (5 bases). Germline values: CDR1 DFQATT, CDR2 SNEGSKA (reference sequence). V lost 1 base, J lost 4 bases, and 20 bases lay in between. The CDR3 runs to 16 residues. As DNA, the CDR3 is TGCAGTGCTAGAGGGAAAACAAGGGCCGCGGGTTACGAGCAGTACTTC. Translated, it gives CSARGKTRAAGYEQYF.

The rearrangement uses TRBV10-3 and TRBJ2-5; D may be TRBD1 (5 bases). V lost 2 bases, J lost 0 bases, and 10 bases lay in between. CDR1 is ENHRY and CDR2 is SYGVKD in the germline V gene. This CDR3 is built from 15 residues. The CDR3 protein is CAISEGAKDQETQYF. As DNA, the CDR3 is TGTGCCATCAGTGAGGGGGCCAAGGACCAAGAGACCCAGTACTTC.